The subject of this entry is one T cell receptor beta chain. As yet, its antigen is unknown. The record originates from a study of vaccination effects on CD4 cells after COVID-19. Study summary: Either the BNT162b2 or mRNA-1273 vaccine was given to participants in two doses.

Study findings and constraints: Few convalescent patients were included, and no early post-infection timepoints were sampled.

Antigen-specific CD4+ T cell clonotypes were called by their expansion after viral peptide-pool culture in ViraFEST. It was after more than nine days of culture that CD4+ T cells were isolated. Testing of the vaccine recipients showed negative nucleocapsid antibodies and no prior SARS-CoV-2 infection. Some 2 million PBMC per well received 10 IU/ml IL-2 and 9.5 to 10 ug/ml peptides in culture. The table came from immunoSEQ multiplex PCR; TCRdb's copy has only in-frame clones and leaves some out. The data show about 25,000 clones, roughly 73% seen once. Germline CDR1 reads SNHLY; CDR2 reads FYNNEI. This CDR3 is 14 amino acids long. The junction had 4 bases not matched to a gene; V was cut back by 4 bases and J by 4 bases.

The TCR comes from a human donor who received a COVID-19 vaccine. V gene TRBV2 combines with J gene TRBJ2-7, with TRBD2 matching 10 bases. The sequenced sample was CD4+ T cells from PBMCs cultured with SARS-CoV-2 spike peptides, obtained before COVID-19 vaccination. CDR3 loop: CASSAGLARYEQYF. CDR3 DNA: TGTGCCAGCAGTGCGGGACTAGCGCGTTACGAGCAGTACTTC.